The 32 T cell receptor beta chains in this list originate from one sample, sequenced in a study of spatial heterogeneity in lung cancer. Broader study findings: The study found that expanded intratumoral alpha and beta TCR counts tracked tumor mutation counts.

Time point noted: sample taken at primary tumor resection. These receptors' antigens are unknown. TCRdb reanalysed the 5' RACE reads using MiXCR and keeps one entry per CDR3 protein. The sample comprises around 1,500 distinct CDR3 sequences, roughly 14% of which are singletons, and about 13% rests with the top ten. The material sequenced was lung tumor tissue, taken at surgery. These receptor sequences come from a male donor with early-stage non-small cell lung cancer.

Remarks on this clonotype: This beta chain was picked up by a library intended for alpha chains and is off target, so its count carries little meaning. This rearrangement joins TRBV28 to TRBJ1-2; D not certain. Trimming stripped 5 bases from V and 1 base from J, with 5 bases between. The CDR3 consists of 12 residues. Germline CDR1 and CDR2: MDHEN and SYDVKM. CDR3 in DNA: TGTGCCAGCAGTCGAAATAACTATGGCTACACCTTC. Amino acids: CASSRNNYGYTF.

By sample share, this clonotype is large. Little can be read into the size of this beta chain, an off-target read in a library designed for alpha chains. The chain employs TRBV7-6 and TRBJ1-6; 8 positions match TRBD1. This CDR3 has 15 residues. Germline CDR1 is SGHVS and CDR2 is FNYEAQ. After removal of 5 bases from V and 7 bases from J, the junction contained 7 bases not matched to a gene. The CDR3: CASSTRQGMNSPLHF. In DNA form, the CDR3 reads TGTGCCAGCAGCACCCGACAGGGGATGAATTCACCCCTCCACTTT. Complete variable domain (other parts from reference TRBV7-6 and TRBJ1-6): GAGVSQSPRYKVTKRGQDVALRCDPISGHVSLYWYRQALGQGPEFLTYFNYEAQQDKSGLPNDRFSAERPEGSISTLTIQRTEQRDSAMYRCASSTRQGMNSPLHFGNGTRLTVT.

This clonotype is judged large. The library was built for alpha chains, so this beta chain is an off-target read and its size means little. The chain carries TRBV7-2 and TRBJ2-5; 7 nucleotides line up with TRBD1. V lost 4 bases, J lost 13 bases, and 9 bases stayed unmatched. Germline values: CDR1 SGHTA, CDR2 FQGNSA. There are 12 residues in the CDR3. The CDR3 DNA reads TGTGCCAGCAGCTCCTCCACAGGGGAGAGGTACTTC. It codes for CASSSSTGERYF.

By its share, this clonotype is large (0.1 to 1%). This beta chain represents an off-target read in a library built for alpha chains; its size is of limited meaning. The chain carries TRBV6-5 and TRBJ1-4, with D unresolved. Trimming took off 4 bases at V and 8 bases at J, with 17 bases between the two ends. CDR1 MNHEY and CDR2 SVGAGI come from the germline V gene. This CDR3 contains 15 residues. Written as DNA, the CDR3 is TGTGCCAGCAGTTCCAGGACTTTTCCCCCCGAAAAACTGTTTTTT. Translation gives CASSSRTFPPEKLFF.

By sample share, this clonotype is large. This beta chain is a stray sequence in a library constructed for alpha chains; its clone size is not meaningful. The chain recombines TRBV5-1 with TRBJ2-3; 7 bases match TRBD2. Germline V gene data show CDR1 as SGHRS and CDR2 as YFSETQ. With V trimmed by 0 bases and J by 6 bases, 4 bases remained unmatched. The CDR3 runs to 14 residues. CDR3 nucleotide sequence: TGCGCCAGCAGCTTGGGGACTAGTTTTGATACGCAGTATTTT. It translates to CASSLGTSFDTQYF.

Regarding this clonotype: Little can be read into the size of this beta chain, an off-target read in a library designed for alpha chains. The J gene is TRBJ2-5, the V gene TRBV5-1, with unresolved D. Germline lookup yields CDR1 SGHRS and CDR2 YFSETQ. Trimming stripped 5 bases from V and 5 bases from J, with 13 bases between. The CDR3 spans 13 residues. This CDR3 reads CASRFSGPETQYF. The DNA for the CDR3 is TGCGCCAGCAGATTTTCCGGGCCGGAGACCCAGTACTTC.

Points on this clonotype: As an off-target read in a library built for alpha chains, this beta chain has a frequency of little significance. The chain uses TRBV5-1 and TRBJ2-1, with 9 bases fitting TRBD2. The germline CDR1 and CDR2 sequences are SGHRS and YFSETQ. This CDR3 is built from 15 residues. V trimming: 5 bases; J trimming: 6 bases; junction bases outside the gene matches: 9. The CDR3 sequence: CASRLGGAGGNEQFF. For the CDR3, the DNA is TGCGCCAGCAGACTGGGGGGAGCGGGAGGCAATGAGCAGTTCTTC.

By sample fraction, this clonotype is medium-sized. This beta chain is a stray read from a library made for alpha chains; its abundance is not meaningful. This rearrangement joins TRBV30 to TRBJ1-5; TRBD1 matches at 9 bases. J gave up 2 bases and V 2 bases, and 1 base lay outside the gene matches. The CDR3 has 14 residues. Germline V gene sequence: CDR1 GTSNPN, CDR2 SVGIG (reference sequence). The CDR3 loop is CAWSWTGGNQPQHF. CDR3 sequence (DNA): TGTGCCTGGAGTTGGACAGGGGGCAATCAGCCCCAGCATTTT. Variable domain in full (rest from reference TRBV30 and TRBJ1-5): SQTIHQWPATLVQPVGSPLSLECTVEGTSNPNLYWYRQAAGRGLQLLFYSVGIGQISSEVPQNLSASRPQDRQFILSSKKLLLSDSGFYLCAWSWTGGNQPQHFGDGTRLSIL.

Regarding this clonotype: This beta chain came through as a stray read in a library set up for alpha chains, and its size says little. V and J are TRBV30 and TRBJ1-1; D perhaps matches TRBD1 (6 bases). Germline V gives CDR1 GTSNPN, CDR2 SVGIG (reference sequence). CDR3 length: 11 residues. CDR3 nucleotide sequence: TGTGCTTGGGGGCGGGGAGATGAAGCTTTCTTT. It encodes CAWGRGDEAFF.

Judged by abundance, this clonotype is large. The library was designed around alpha chains, so this beta chain is a stray read whose abundance carries little weight. The chain is built from TRBV20-1 and TRBJ1-1; no reliable D call. The germline CDR1 and CDR2 sequences are DFQATT and SNEGSKA (reference sequence). There are 13 residues in the CDR3. V was clipped by 1 base and J by 1 base, with 7 bases between them. Here the CDR3 reads CSARGRANTEAFF. CDR3 coding DNA: TGCAGTGCTAGAGGCAGAGCGAACACTGAAGCTTTCTTT.

This clonotype is labeled medium-sized. This beta chain is off target for a library built for alpha chains, so its abundance means little. This sequence joins TRBV4-3 and TRBJ1-3; weak D call: TRBD1 (5 bases). Germline V gives CDR1 LGHNA, CDR2 YSLEER. The CDR3 covers 16 residues. V was trimmed by 0 bases and J by 0 bases, leaving 9 bases between them. Here the CDR3 DNA reads TGCGCCAGCAGCCAAGATTCCGACAGCTCTGGAAACACCATATATTTT. Residues: CASSQDSDSSGNTIYF.

Concerning this clonotype itself: This may come from a read error, since a much larger clone is one base off. The library was built for alpha chains, so this beta chain is an off-target read and its size means little. The chain recombines TRBV20-1 with TRBJ2-5; 7 bases match TRBD2. Germline CDR1 is DFQATT and CDR2 is SNEGSKA (reference sequence). The CDR3 covers 12 residues. CDR3 loop: CSARPGGETQCF. CDR3 bases: TGCAGTGCTCGTCCGGGGGGAGAGACCCAGTGCTTC.

This clonotype qualifies as medium-sized. This beta chain turned up in a library designed for alpha chains; as an off-target read, its abundance says little. The chain combines TRBV7-6 with TRBJ2-7; tentative D call: TRBD1 (5 bases). The germline gives CDR1 SGHVS, CDR2 FNYEAQ. The CDR3 covers 13 residues. Trimming cost V 3 bases and J 5 bases, with 11 bases left between them. CDR3 DNA: TGTGCCAGCAGCTTGGGTCAAGGGGACGAGCAGTACTTC. Its protein is CASSLGQGDEQYF. Full variable domain (rest looked up from reference TRBV7-6 and TRBJ2-7): GAGVSQSPRYKVTKRGQDVALRCDPISGHVSLYWYRQALGQGPEFLTYFNYEAQQDKSGLPNDRFSAERPEGSISTLTIQRTEQRDSAMYRCASSLGQGDEQYFGPGTRLTVT.

This clonotype was seen more than once but under ten times. The library was prepared for alpha chains; this beta chain is a stray read, so its frequency means little. The CDR3 spells CSARPLGNTGELFF. The CDR3 region has the DNA TGCAGTGCTCGCCCCCTAGGGAACACCGGGGAGCTGTTTTTT. This chain uses TRBV20-1 with TRBJ2-2, with D unresolved. The CDR3 loop spans 14 amino acids. The germline V gene encodes CDR1 DFQATT and CDR2 SNEGSKA (reference sequence). V shed 5 bases and J shed 1 base, with 11 bases lying between them.

This clonotype has just a few counts. This beta chain is an unintended read in a library built for alpha chains; its size means little. The rearrangement uses TRBV5-1 and TRBJ2-7, with TRBD2 matching over 14 bases. This CDR3 spans 15 amino acids. Germline values: CDR1 SGHRS, CDR2 YFSETQ. V lost 4 bases to trimming and J lost 9 bases; unmatched junction nucleotides: 9. CDR3 bases: TGCGCCAGCAGCACCGGGACTAGCGGGGGTTCGGTGCAGTACTTC. It yields the protein CASSTGTSGGSVQYF.

This clonotype was seen once. This may stem from a read error, because a much larger clone lies one nucleotide away. A library made for alpha chains picked up this beta chain off target, so its size means little. V and J are TRBV28 and TRBJ1-1; D is ambiguous. The germline V gene has CDR1 MDHEN and CDR2 SYDVKM. This CDR3 has 15 amino acids. The CDR3 sequence is CVSSSPTTVGTEAFF. CDR3 bases: TGTGTCAGCAGTTCCCCGACCACAGTGGGCACTGAAGCTTTCTTT.

Within the sample, this clonotype is medium-sized. Since the library was made to target alpha chains, this beta chain is a stray read and its abundance is not meaningful. J is TRBJ1-1 and V is TRBV29-1, with D hard to call. Trimming took off 3 bases at V and 2 bases at J, with 16 bases between the two ends. The CDR3 runs to 15 residues. Germline lookup yields CDR1 SQVTM and CDR2 ANQGSEA. CDR3 region: CSVDVAARGNTEAFF. DNA for the CDR3: TGCAGCGTTGACGTGGCCGCCCGGGGTAACACTGAAGCTTTCTTT.

Within the sample, this clonotype is large (0.1 to 1%). Being off target in a library aimed at alpha chains, this beta chain has a size of little meaning. The chain couples TRBV9 to TRBJ2-1; no definite D call. CDR1 is SGDLS and CDR2 is YYNGEE in the germline V gene. The CDR3 contains 18 residues. V gave up 0 bases and J gave up 0 bases, with 16 bases separating them. CDR3 nucleotide sequence: TGTGCCAGCAGCGTAGGTTTCTACCCCCCGGGCTCCTACAATGAGCAGTTCTTC. Its protein is CASSVGFYPPGSYNEQFF.

This clonotype has just a few counts. This beta chain is an off-target read within a library intended for alpha chains, so its frequency means little. The rearrangement links TRBV3-1 to TRBJ2-1, with 10 bases aligning to TRBD2. V trimming: 1 base; J trimming: 9 bases; junction bases outside the gene matches: 12. The CDR3 is 17 amino acids. Germline CDR1 reads LGHDT; CDR2 reads YNNKEL (reference sequence). Here the CDR3 DNA reads TGTGCCAGCAGCCAAGGGGCCTCGAGCGGGAGGGCCTTTGAGCAGTTCTTC. Residues: CASSQGASSGRAFEQFF.

In this sample, this clonotype turned up a few times. This beta chain is off target for a library built for alpha chains, so its abundance means little. CDR3 sequence reads: CVNSQDSGNSPLHF. In DNA form, the CDR3 reads TGTGTCAACAGTCAGGACAGCGGAAATTCACCCCTCCACTTT. The V call is TRBV7-9, the J call TRBJ1-6, with D perhaps matching TRBD1 (6 bases). This CDR3 spans 14 amino acids. Germline lookup yields CDR1 SEHNR and CDR2 FQNEAQ (reference sequence).

This clonotype is categorized as medium-sized. This beta chain is an off-target read within a library intended for alpha chains, so its frequency means little. This sequence joins TRBV20-1 and TRBJ2-7; 8 positions match TRBD1. CDR3 length equals 15 residues. From germline, CDR1 is DFQATT and CDR2 SNEGSKA (reference sequence). V lost 2 bases and J lost 1; bases outside the gene matches: 7. The CDR3, as DNA: TGCAGTGCTAGATCCCCGGGGGACAGGTCCTACGAGCAGTACTTC. This translates into CSARSPGDRSYEQYF.

This clonotype qualifies as medium-sized. With the library built for alpha chains, this beta chain is off target and its frequency is not meaningful. The V and J genes are TRBV28 and TRBJ2-6; D unclear. From germline, CDR1 is MDHEN and CDR2 SYDVKM. Trimming shortened V by 4 bases and J by 3 bases, and 19 bases separated the two germline ends. This CDR3 contains 18 residues. CDR3 loop: CASSYPGEARGGANVLTF. Written as DNA, the CDR3 is TGTGCCAGCAGTTACCCCGGAGAGGCTAGAGGTGGGGCCAACGTCCTGACTTTC.

In this sample, this clonotype is large (0.1 to 1%). This beta chain appears as a stray read in a library generated for alpha chains; its size is not informative. The V call is TRBV19, the J call TRBJ1-2, with 7 bases fitting TRBD1. Germline lookup yields CDR1 LNHDA and CDR2 SQIVND (reference sequence). The CDR3 length is 14 residues. V lost 3 bases and J lost 6; bases outside the gene matches: 7. In DNA form, the CDR3 reads TGTGCCAGTAGTATGCCAGGGGGATTAGATGGCTACACCTTC. Amino acid sequence: CASSMPGGLDGYTF. Full variable domain (rest looked up from reference TRBV19 and TRBJ1-2): DGGITQSPKYLFRKEGQNVTLSCEQNLNHDAMYWYRQDPGQGLRLIYYSQIVNDFQKGDIAEGYSVSREKKESFPLTVTSAQKNPTAFYLCASSMPGGLDGYTFGSGTRLTVV.

By sample fraction, this clonotype is medium-sized. This beta chain was picked up by a library intended for alpha chains and is off target, so its count carries little meaning. The chain recombines TRBV27 with TRBJ1-6; D possibly corresponds to TRBD1 (6 bases). This CDR3 contains 13 residues. The germline gives CDR1 MNHEY, CDR2 SMNVEV (reference sequence). V gave up 3 bases and J gave up 7 bases, with 7 bases separating them. CDR3 in amino acids: CASSFRGNSPLHF. The CDR3 bases are TGTGCCAGCAGTTTCAGGGGCAATTCACCCCTCCACTTT.

Sample share makes this clonotype medium-sized (0.01 to 0.1%). For a library built for alpha chains, this beta chain is a stray read; little rests on its size. The J gene is TRBJ2-3, the V gene TRBV5-1, with a possible D match to TRBD1 (6 bases). Germline values: CDR1 SGHRS, CDR2 YFSETQ. Between the trimmed V and J ends, which lost 0 bases and 4 bases, there was a span of 12 bases. The CDR3 is 15 amino acids. In nucleotides, the CDR3 is TGCGCCAGCAGCTTGGCCCGACAGGTTGCAGATACGCAGTATTTT. Encoded protein: CASSLARQVADTQYF.

This clonotype was detected only a few times. Little can be read into the size of this beta chain, an off-target read in a library designed for alpha chains. CDR3 sequence reads: CASSPTAGVIETQYF. CDR3 DNA sequence: TGTGCCAGCAGCCCCACAGCGGGGGTGATAGAGACCCAGTACTTC. The rearrangement links TRBV3-1 to TRBJ2-5; TRBD2 matches 8 bases. The germline gives CDR1 LGHDT, CDR2 YNNKEL (reference sequence). J lost 4 bases, V lost 4 bases, and 8 bases had no gene match. The CDR3 extends over 15 amino acids.

In regard to this clonotype: This beta chain is a stray read from a library made for alpha chains; its abundance is not meaningful. This chain joins TRBV4-2 and TRBJ2-2, with 9 bases fitting TRBD2. Losses at the gene ends were 1 base for V and 1 base for J; bases not matched to a gene: 10. The CDR3 spans 19 residues. The germline CDR1 and CDR2 sequences are LGHNA and YNFKEQ. The CDR3 nucleotides are TGTGCCAGCAGCCAAGGGTCTGCTAGCGGGGTGTTGAACACCGGGGAGCTGTTTTTT. This encodes CASSQGSASGVLNTGELFF.

This clonotype is termed medium-sized. Because this beta chain is a stray read in a library intended to capture alpha chains, its abundance should not be given much weight. The chain uses TRBV12-3 or TRBV12-4 and TRBJ2-1; D remains unclear. With 1 base removed from V and 7 bases from J, the gap between germline ends came to 11 bases. CDR3 length: 14 residues. Here the CDR3 DNA reads TGTGCCAGCAGTTTAGGGCAGGTTTGGAATGAGCAGTTCTTC. The encoded protein is CASSLGQVWNEQFF.

This clonotype showed up just a few times. This beta chain is an off-target read within a library intended for alpha chains, so its frequency means little. The CDR3 reads CSVEGSDTQYF. CDR3 DNA: TGCAGCGTTGAAGGTTCAGATACGCAGTATTTT. This chain connects TRBV29-1 to TRBJ2-3; D is uncertain. CDR1 and CDR2 from the germline V gene are SQVTM and ANQGSEA. Trimming stripped 1 base from V and 4 bases from J, with 3 bases between. The CDR3 extends over 11 amino acids.

Within the sample, this clonotype is medium-sized. This beta chain came through as a stray read in a library set up for alpha chains, and its size says little. The V gene is TRBV7-2, the J gene TRBJ2-3; 8 nucleotides align to TRBD2. After removal of 0 bases from V and 3 bases from J, the junction contained 5 bases not matched to a gene. CDR3 length: 16 amino acids. Per germline, CDR1 SGHTA and CDR2 FQGNSA. DNA for the CDR3: TGTGCCAGCAGCTTAGCGGCGGGACTAGGGACAGATACGCAGTATTTT. Protein product: CASSLAAGLGTDTQYF. Complete variable domain (other parts from reference TRBV7-2 and TRBJ2-3): GAGVSQSPSNKVTEKGKDVELRCDPISGHTALYWYRQSLGQGLEFLIYFQGNSAPDKSGLPSDRFSAERTGGSVSTLTIQRTQQEDSAVYLCASSLAAGLGTDTQYFGPGTRLTVL.

Within the sample, this clonotype is large (0.1 to 1%). The library was designed around alpha chains, so this beta chain is a stray read whose abundance carries little weight. The CDR3 DNA reads as TGTGCCACCAGCAGAGTTGGGGATAGTAGGGCCAAAAACATTCAGTACTTC. It yields the protein CATSRVGDSRAKNIQYF. The chain couples TRBV15 to TRBJ2-4, with D unclear. Germline V gene data show CDR1 as LNHNV and CDR2 as YYDKDF (reference sequence). Trimming left V 1 base short and J 1 base short, with 14 bases between. This CDR3 comprises 17 residues.

This clonotype was picked up a small number of times. Since it is a stray read in a library aimed at alpha chains, this beta chain has a size that is not meaningful. The chain is built from TRBV6-5 and TRBJ2-7; D tentatively fits TRBD1 or TRBD2 (5 bases each). The germline gives CDR1 MNHEY, CDR2 SVGAGI. The CDR3 loop spans 15 amino acids. With 4 bases removed from V and 3 bases from J, the gap between germline ends came to 16 bases. The CDR3 region has the DNA TGTGCCAGCAGTTCAGATTGGGTGGGGGTCTACGAGCAGTACTTC. Translated, it gives CASSSDWVGVYEQYF.